The entry below gives a single T cell receptor beta chain sequence along with its context. The data are from a study of T cell changes during pregnancy in multiple sclerosis. Repertoires were generated with immunoSEQ multiplex PCR, while TCRdb's copy carries only in-frame clones and drops some. The sample has tens of thousands of clones, 70% to 90% seen once. V lost 3 bases and J lost 0; bases outside the gene matches: 5. The CDR3 has 17 residues. Per germline, CDR1 SGHAT and CDR2 FQNNGV. Specimen: CD4+ T cells from peripheral blood mononuclear cells, collected in the first trimester of pregnancy. The chain carries TRBV11-2 and TRBJ2-7; 13 positions agree with TRBD2. The origin of this receptor is a female donor in good health, enrolled as a control in a pregnancy study. This chain's CDR3 is CASSFGTSGVSSYEQYF. The DNA of the CDR3 is TGTGCCAGCAGCTTCGGGACTAGCGGGGTCAGCTCCTACGAGCAGTACTTC.